This TCR beta chain was retrieved from a study of T-cell memory formation after mild COVID-19. Study observations and caveats: A second wave expanding day 15 to 37 was CD4+-biased; contracting clones were balanced. Shrinking CD4+ clones resided mostly in CM and EM, and CD8+ ones in EMRA.

The CDR3 consists of 16 residues. V was pared by 0 bases and J by 4 bases, with 6 bases of the junction left unmatched. TCRdb ran MiXCR on the 5' RACE reads and lists one entry per CDR3 protein. The sample includes about 560,000 distinct CDR3 sequences, roughly 18% of them seen just once. This clonotype has a handful of counts. The antigen is not known. The origin of this receptor is an adult woman who had mild COVID-19 (a few samples of this study predate the infection). Cell type and time point are not known. This sequence joins TRBV12-3 or TRBV12-4 and TRBJ2-3; TRBD2 aligns across 8 bases. The sequenced material came from PBMCs or a T cell subset sorted from them (not recorded which). The CDR3 spells CASSLAAGAFPDTQYF. Here the CDR3 DNA reads TGTGCCAGCAGTTTAGCAGCGGGGGCCTTCCCAGATACGCAGTATTTT.